This T cell receptor beta chain was sequenced in a study of blood T cell repertoires in COVID-19. The germline V gene has CDR1 LNHDA and CDR2 SQIVND (reference sequence). CDR3 length: 16 residues. V shed 3 bases and J 4 bases; nucleotides not matched to a gene: 6. Only in-frame clones appear in the TCRdb table, and some are missing; sequencing was by immunoSEQ multiplex PCR. The sample lists nearly 45,000 clones, about nine tenths occurring once. The clonotype comes from a woman older than 75 in a cohort sampled during active or convalescent COVID-19. The specimen was peripheral blood. The chain joins TRBV19 to TRBJ2-1, with TRBD2 identical over 10 bases. The CDR3 sequence is CASSIQRGGGYNEQFF. As DNA, the CDR3 is TGTGCCAGTAGTATCCAGCGGGGGGGCGGGTACAATGAGCAGTTCTTC.